Listed here are 30 T cell receptor beta chains from one sample, sequenced in a study of vaccination effects on CD4 cells after COVID-19. Method: immunoSEQ multiplex PCR; TCRdb's copy keeps in-frame clones and lacks some. The table has fewer than 75,000 clones, roughly three quarters seen once. Their target antigens are unknown. When roughly eleven days of culture had elapsed, CD4+ T cells were isolated. The specimen comprised CD4+ T cells from PBMCs cultured without peptide, sampled before COVID-19 vaccination. These receptors originate from a human donor who received a COVID-19 vaccine.

This sequence joins TRBV4-2 and TRBJ1-4; D is undetermined. Per germline, CDR1 LGHNA and CDR2 YNFKEQ. The CDR3 totals 15 residues. The V gene lost 0 bases and the J gene lost 8 bases, with 13 bases spanning the gap. Here the CDR3 reads CASSQDGKGREKLFF. CDR3 DNA: TGTGCCAGCAGCCAAGATGGAAAAGGGCGGGAAAAACTGTTTTTT.

The rearrangement uses TRBV3-1 (or the pseudogene TRBV3-2) and TRBJ1-3, with D hard to call. CDR1 and CDR2 from the germline V gene are LGHDT and YNNKEL (reference sequence). V was clipped by 3 bases and J by 0 bases, with 18 bases between them. The length of the CDR3 is 18 residues. In DNA, the CDR3 is TGTGCCAGCAGCCATTCTCGTTCCCGTTCCGACTCTGGAAACACCATATATTTT. Translation: CASSHSRSRSDSGNTIYF.

J is TRBJ2-6 and V is TRBV27; D remains unclear. The CDR3 is 15 residues long. Germline V gene data show CDR1 as MNHEY and CDR2 as SMNVEV (reference sequence). Trimming pared 5 bases from V and 4 bases from J, leaving 12 bases between. In DNA, the CDR3 is TGTGCCAGCAGTATAAGACTTGCCGGGGCCAACGTCCTGACTTTC. Its translation: CASSIRLAGANVLTF.

The chain recombines TRBV9 with TRBJ2-5, with D perhaps assigned TRBD1 or TRBD2 (6 bases each). This CDR3 contains 16 residues. CDR1 is SGDLS, CDR2 YYNGEE, per germline. Trimming removed 0 bases at V and 5 bases at J, with 17 bases between. CDR3 in amino acids: CASSVVLGGLGETQYF. The CDR3 DNA reads TGTGCCAGCAGCGTAGTTCTTGGGGGGCTGGGGGAGACCCAGTACTTC.

The chain recombines TRBV10-3 with TRBJ2-7; TRBD1 matches at 8 bases. This CDR3 is 14 amino acids long. The V gene end was trimmed by 8 bases and the J gene end by 0 bases; junction bases not matched to a gene: 6. From germline, CDR1 is ENHRY and CDR2 SYGVKD. The CDR3 protein is CAIETGDSSYEQYV. CDR3 DNA: TGTGCCATCGAGACAGGGGACAGCTCCTACGAGCAGTACGTC.

This chain joins TRBV7-2 and TRBJ1-4, with a possible D match to TRBD1 (5 bases). The CDR3 is 14 residues long. Germline assignment: CDR1 SGHTA and CDR2 FQGNSA. Between the trimmed V and J ends, which lost 5 bases and 5 bases, there was a span of 12 bases. The CDR3 spells CASSPLRGNEKLFF. CDR3 bases: TGTGCCAGCAGCCCCCTCCGGGGGAATGAAAAACTGTTTTTT.

The rearrangement uses TRBV12-5 and TRBJ2-7; D call uncertain. The ends were cut back, 0 bases at V and 4 bases at J, with 7 bases in the middle. Germline-derived CDR1 and CDR2 are LGHNT and FRNRAP. CDR3 size: 13 residues. The CDR3, as DNA: TGTGCTAGTGGTTTGGTCGGCGGTTACGAGCAGTACGTC. Its translation: CASGLVGGYEQYV.

The rearrangement uses TRBV5-1 and TRBJ1-1; tentatively, D is TRBD1 (5 bases). The V and J ends lost 5 bases and 0 bases respectively, with 8 bases between them. Germline CDR1 reads SGHRS; CDR2 reads YFSETQ. This CDR3 region has 13 residues. CDR3 region: CASRGTVNTEAFF. DNA of the CDR3: TGCGCCAGCAGAGGGACGGTGAACACTGAAGCTTTCTTT.

This clone came up a few times. The gene calls are TRBV7-3 and TRBJ2-1; 11 bases map to TRBD2. Trimming took 5 bases from V and 0 from J; bases not matched to a gene: 3. The CDR3 spans 16 residues. Per the germline V gene, CDR1 is SGHTA and CDR2 is FQGTGA. CDR3 bases: TGTGCCAGCAGCCTTCTAGCGGGGGGCTCCTACAATGAGCAGTTCTTC. Its protein is CASSLLAGGSYNEQFF. The full variable domain, rest sourced from reference TRBV7-3 and TRBJ2-1, is GAGVSQTPSNKVTEKGKYVELRCDPISGHTALYWYRQSLGQGPEFLIYFQGTGAADDSGLPNDRFFAVRPEGSVSTLKIQRTERGDSAVYLCASSLLAGGSYNEQFFGPGTRLTVL.

V usage is TRBV5-5 and J usage is TRBJ2-7, with D perhaps matching TRBD2 (5 bases). The V gene lost 3 bases and the J gene lost 3 bases, with 10 bases spanning the gap. This CDR3 is built from 13 residues. Germline CDR1 and CDR2: SGHKS and YYEKEE (reference sequence). This chain's CDR3 is CASSYGLIYEQYV. DNA of the CDR3: TGTGCCAGCAGCTACGGACTGATCTACGAGCAGTACGTC.

The gene calls are TRBV9 and TRBJ2-1; D remains unclear. V lost 5 bases and J 10 bases, leaving 13 bases between the germline ends. The CDR3 extends over 12 amino acids. The germline CDR1 and CDR2 sequences are SGDLS and YYNGEE. CDR3 coding DNA: TGTGCCAGCAGTGAAGGCGTGGGGGAGCAGTTCTTC. Translation gives CASSEGVGEQFF.

The gene calls are TRBV20-1 and TRBJ2-7; 9 nucleotides match TRBD2. The CDR3 spans 13 residues. J gave up 5 bases and V 3 bases, and 5 bases lay outside the gene matches. CDR1 and CDR2 (germline): DFQATT, SNEGSKA (reference sequence). Here the CDR3 reads CSASRASGDEQYV. CDR3 DNA sequence: TGCAGTGCTAGTCGGGCTAGCGGGGACGAGCAGTACGTC.

The chain couples TRBV5-6 to TRBJ2-3; D is ambiguous. Trimming cost V 1 base and J 3 bases, with 9 bases left between them. Germline V gives CDR1 SGHDT, CDR2 YYEEEE. CDR3 length: 14 residues. The DNA of the CDR3 is TGTGCCAGCAGCTTGTCGAAAGGGACAGATACGCAGTATTTT. Its translation: CASSLSKGTDTQYF.

The chain joins TRBV7-2 to TRBJ2-7; possibly TRBD1 for D (5 bases). Trimming shortened V by 5 bases and J by 2 bases, and 13 bases separated the two germline ends. The CDR3 runs to 14 residues. Germline assignment: CDR1 SGHTA and CDR2 FQGNSA. CDR3 sequence: CASSVGWGPYEQYV. The CDR3 DNA reads TGTGCCAGCAGCGTAGGGTGGGGCCCCTACGAGCAGTACGTC.

This chain links TRBV5-4 with TRBJ1-2, with 7 bases that match TRBD1. The CDR3 runs to 15 residues. V shed 2 bases and J 2 bases; nucleotides not matched to a gene: 6. Germline lookup yields CDR1 SGHNT and CDR2 YYREEE (reference sequence). CDR3 amino acids: CASSLTGAGNYGYTF. The CDR3 DNA follows: TGTGCCAGCAGCTTAACAGGGGCGGGGAACTATGGCTACACCTTC.

This sequence joins TRBV7-9 and TRBJ1-2; TRBD1 aligns across 7 bases. Trimming took 7 bases from V and 8 from J; bases not matched to a gene: 10. The CDR3 consists of 13 residues. Germline CDR1 reads SEHNR; CDR2 reads FQNEAQ (reference sequence). The CDR3 reads CASILDRAGGYTF. The DNA for the CDR3 is TGTGCCAGCATCCTAGACAGGGCGGGGGGCTACACCTTC.

Only a few counts were recorded for this clone. V is TRBV30 and J is TRBJ2-4; D perhaps matches TRBD1 (6 bases). Trimming pared 2 bases from V and 0 bases from J, leaving 11 bases between. This CDR3 region has 15 residues. Germline CDR1 and CDR2: GTSNPN and SVGIG (reference sequence). The CDR3: CAWSPTGLAKNIQYF. DNA of the CDR3: TGTGCCTGGAGTCCCACAGGGTTAGCCAAAAACATTCAGTACTTC.

This chain connects TRBV2 to TRBJ2-5; TRBD2 matches at 8 bases. This CDR3 is 13 amino acids long. Unmatched junction bases numbered 5, after V lost 6 bases and J lost 5 bases. CDR1 SNHLY and CDR2 FYNNEI come from the germline V gene. The CDR3 region is CASSPTSVETQYF. Written as DNA, the CDR3 is TGTGCCAGCAGCCCGACTAGCGTTGAGACCCAGTACTTC.

The rearrangement joins TRBV27 to TRBJ1-1, with D possibly TRBD1 on 5 matching bases. Germline CDR1 MNHEY, CDR2 SMNVEV (reference sequence). The V gene lost 2 bases and the J gene lost 2 bases, with 15 bases spanning the gap. The CDR3 runs 16 residues. The CDR3 protein is CASSLRGPNRNTEAFF. CDR3 sequence (DNA): TGTGCCAGCAGTTTAAGGGGCCCAAACCGAAACACTGAAGCTTTCTTT.

V usage is TRBV7-2 and J usage is TRBJ2-7; 8 bases align to TRBD1. Germline CDR1 reads SGHTA; CDR2 reads FQGNSA. J gave up 4 bases and V 5 bases, and 10 bases lay outside the gene matches. This CDR3 region has 15 residues. This CDR3 is CASSVAGTGFYEQYV. The CDR3 DNA is TGTGCCAGCAGCGTCGCGGGGACAGGATTTTACGAGCAGTACGTC.

The V gene is TRBV11-1, the J gene TRBJ2-1; D might be TRBD1 (5 bases). Trimming took off 5 bases at V and 14 bases at J, with 16 bases between the two ends. Germline V lookup: CDR1 SGHAT, CDR2 FQDESV (reference sequence). CDR3 length: 12 residues. CDR3 coding DNA: TGTGCCAGCAGCCCTACGCAGGGCCCAAAGTTCTTC. This codes for CASSPTQGPKFF.

The chain employs TRBV5-1 and TRBJ2-1; possibly TRBD1 for D (5 bases). This CDR3 spans 19 amino acids. Germline CDR1 reads SGHRS; CDR2 reads YFSETQ. Trimming pared 4 bases from V and 0 bases from J, leaving 23 bases between. Written as DNA, the CDR3 is TGCGCCAGCAGCCCGAACCCTGAGCCAGGGCTGAGCTCCTACAATGAGCAGTTCTTC. As protein: CASSPNPEPGLSSYNEQFF.

This clone was seen a handful of times. The rearrangement uses TRBV11-2 and TRBJ2-2; TRBD1 matches at 10 bases. V shed 1 base and J 6 bases; nucleotides not matched to a gene: 5. Germline-derived CDR1 and CDR2 are SGHAT and FQNNGV. CDR3 length: 16 amino acids. CDR3 region: CASSLGDRGRAGELFF. DNA for the CDR3: TGTGCCAGCAGCTTAGGGGACAGGGGCCGGGCCGGGGAGCTGTTTTTT.

This clone has just one count. The V gene is TRBV5-8, the J gene TRBJ1-5, with D possibly TRBD1 on 5 matching bases. V was trimmed by 3 bases and J by 4 bases, leaving 5 bases between them. CDR3 length equals 12 residues. Germline CDR1 is SGHTS and CDR2 is YDEGEE. The CDR3 DNA reads TGTGCCAGCAGCTGGGGGAATCAGCCCCAGCATTTT. It translates to CASSWGNQPQHF.

The chain has TRBV28 and TRBJ2-3; D call uncertain. The CDR3 is 11 amino acids. V lost 6 bases and J lost 3, with 4 bases in between. Germline V gene data show CDR1 as MDHEN and CDR2 as SYDVKM. The CDR3 DNA reads TGTGCCAGCAGACTGACAGATACGCAGTATTTT. The encoded protein is CASRLTDTQYF.

CDR3 bases: TGTGCCAGCAGGTTACAGGGGACCTCCCTTGAAGCTTTCTTT. Protein sequence: CASRLQGTSLEAFF. This chain uses TRBV25-1 with TRBJ1-1; 7 bases are a match to TRBD1. The CDR3 is made up of 14 amino acids. The germline V gene encodes CDR1 MGHDK and CDR2 SYGVNS. The ends lost 6 bases at V and 7 bases at J; junction bases unmatched: 11.

This clone was observed a single time. V is TRBV5-4 and J is TRBJ2-3; 12 nucleotides line up with TRBD2. CDR1 is SGHNT, CDR2 YYREEE, per germline (reference sequence). After removal of 2 bases from V and 1 base from J, the junction contained 2 bases not matched to a gene. This CDR3 is built from 16 residues. CDR3 in amino acids: CASSFRLAGGTDTQYF. CDR3 DNA sequence: TGTGCCAGCAGCTTCAGACTAGCGGGGGGCACAGATACGCAGTATTTT.

The genes are TRBV10-3 and TRBJ1-5, with 9 bases identical to TRBD1. This CDR3 comprises 14 residues. Trimming cost V 8 bases and J 6 bases; bases outside gene matches: 8. Germline CDR1 reads ENHRY; CDR2 reads SYGVKD. The CDR3 loop reads CAIGSGTGIQPQHF. The CDR3 region has the DNA TGTGCCATCGGAAGTGGGACAGGGATTCAGCCCCAGCATTTT.

In this sample, this clone turned up once. The chain is built from TRBV18 and TRBJ2-2, with 9 nucleotides matching TRBD2. The CDR3 has 17 amino acids. The J segment lost 0 bases and the V segment lost 5 bases, leaving 7 bases of the junction unmatched. Germline V gene sequence: CDR1 KGHSH, CDR2 LQKENI. For the CDR3, the DNA is TGTGCCAGCTCATCGCTAGCGGGGACCGCGAACACCGGGGAGCTGTTTTTT. This translates into CASSSLAGTANTGELFF.

As to this clone: Other DNA sequences in this specimen translate into the identical CDR3. The chain is built from TRBV19 and TRBJ1-5, with unresolved D. V was cut by 2 bases and J by 5 bases, with 10 bases left in between. In germline, CDR1 is LNHDA, CDR2 SQIVND (reference sequence). The CDR3 sequence is 14 residues long. The CDR3, as DNA: TGTGCCAGTAGTATAAGAAGGACTGATCAGCCCCAGCATTTT. It is translated as CASSIRRTDQPQHF.